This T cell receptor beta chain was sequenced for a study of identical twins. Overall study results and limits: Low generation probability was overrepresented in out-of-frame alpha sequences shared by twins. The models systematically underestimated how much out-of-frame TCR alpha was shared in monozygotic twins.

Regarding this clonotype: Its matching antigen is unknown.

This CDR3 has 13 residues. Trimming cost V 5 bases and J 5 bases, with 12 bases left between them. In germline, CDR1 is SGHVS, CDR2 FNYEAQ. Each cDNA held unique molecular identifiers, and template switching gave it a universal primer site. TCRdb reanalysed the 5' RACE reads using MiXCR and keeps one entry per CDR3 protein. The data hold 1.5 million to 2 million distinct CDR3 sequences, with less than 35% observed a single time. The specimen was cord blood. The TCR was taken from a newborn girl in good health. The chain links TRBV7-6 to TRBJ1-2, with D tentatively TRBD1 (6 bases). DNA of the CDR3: TGTGCCAGCAGCCCTGCAGGGGAGTATGGCTACACCTTC. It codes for CASSPAGEYGYTF.